This T cell receptor beta chain was documented in a study of blood T cell repertoires in COVID-19. Study-wide context: Sites across the United States, Italy and Spain contributed samples from acute and convalescent COVID-19.

In Cohort 3, a recovered donor had either two negative PCRs, clearance, or symptom resolution. This CDR3 region has 17 residues. The V gene end was trimmed by 0 bases and the J gene end by 4 bases; junction bases not matched to a gene: 6. Germline loops: CDR1 LGHNA, CDR2 YSLEER. The protocol was immunoSEQ multiplex PCR, while the TCRdb copy is restricted to in-frame clones and leaves out a portion. Seen here are 200,000 to 250,000 clones, about 87% observed once, and the top ten hold less than 1.5%. The sequencing sample was made of PBMCs or T cells enriched from blood (not recorded which). J is TRBJ2-1 and V is TRBV4-3, with 10 bases that match TRBD2. This TCR was sampled from a young man who had recovered from COVID-19. CDR3 loop: CASSQEASGSVYNEQFF. The DNA for the CDR3 is TGCGCCAGCAGCCAAGAAGCTAGCGGGAGTGTTTACAATGAGCAGTTCTTC.